This T cell receptor (beta chain) originates from a study of CD8 T cells in ankylosing spondylitis. Quantitative 5'-RACE with molecular barcodes was used to make the TCR beta libraries. TCRdb used MiXCR to reprocess the 5' RACE reads, holding one entry per CDR3 protein. The table has 400,000 or so distinct CDR3 sequences, roughly 26% seen once. The study, taken as a whole, reports: A motif in TCR beta, a set of several highly homologous variants, appeared characteristic of ankylosing spondylitis blood. Disease-associated clonotypes exhibited CD8+ identity and were relatively infrequent in peripheral blood.

With regard to this clonotype: Its antigen is still unknown. The junction shows a germline mismatch at one end, possibly a read error.

Germline CDR1 and CDR2: LNHNV and YYDKDF (reference sequence). The CDR3 consists of 15 residues. The gene calls are TRBV15 and TRBJ1-4; 8 positions match TRBD1. The sequenced material came from blood, either unsorted or a sorted T cell fraction (not recorded which). This clonotype originated in a male donor with ankylosing spondylitis. CDR3 loop: CATRRDRGLWEKLFF. For the CDR3, the DNA is TGTGCCACCAGGAGAGACAGGGGCCTTTGGGAAAAACTGTTTTTT. Based on the CDR3 plus reference TRBV15 and TRBJ1-4, the full variable domain is DAMVIQNPRYQVTQFGKPVTLSCSQTLNHNVMYWYQQKSSQAPKLLFHYYDKDFNNEADTPDNFQSRRPNTSFCFLDIRSPGLGDTAMYLCATRRDRGLWEKLFFGSGTQLSVL.